These 28 T cell receptor beta chains share one sample of origin, sequenced in a study of blood T cells in healthy people across ages. The authors ran a second PCR of roughly 6 to 11 cycles using a sample-barcoded 5' primer and a J-beta primer mix. One entry per CDR3 protein, called by TCRdb with MiXCR from the 5' RACE reads. Here the sample spans 1 million to 1.2 million distinct CDR3 sequences, around two fifths being singletons. Material for sequencing was blood. The receptor source for this set is a man between 18 and 29 years old in good health.

In regard to this clonotype: An end of the junction differs from the germline gene, which may be a read error. This chain joins TRBV10-2 and TRBJ2-7; possible D gene TRBD1, 6 bases. The germline gives CDR1 WSHSY, CDR2 SAAADI. The CDR3 totals 16 residues. This CDR3 is CASSDAGTPSPYERYF. The CDR3 DNA reads as TGCGCCAGCAGTGACGCCGGGACACCATCACCCTACGAGCGGTACTTC.

The chain is built from TRBV5-4 and TRBJ2-1; D is uncertain. The V end was cut by 3 bases, the J end by 0 bases, with 10 bases between. Germline V gene sequence: CDR1 SGHNT, CDR2 YYREEE (reference sequence). CDR3 size: 15 residues. The CDR3 here is CASSSDPTSYNEQFF. The CDR3 bases are TGTGCCAGCAGCTCCGACCCGACCTCCTACAATGAGCAGTTCTTC.

The table lists this clonotype with a few counts. This chain joins TRBV20-1 and TRBJ1-4; TRBD1 matches 10 bases. The CDR3 runs to 17 residues. V gave up 6 bases and J gave up 2 bases; unmatched junction bases: 12. CDR1 and CDR2 (germline): DFQATT, SNEGSKA (reference sequence). CDR3 sequence reads: CSARTRDRGGTNEKLFF. The CDR3 DNA reads as TGCAGTGCCCGAACCAGGGACAGGGGAGGTACTAATGAAAAACTGTTTTTT.

V gene TRBV7-2 combines with J gene TRBJ1-5, with a possible D match to TRBD1 (5 bases). The CDR3 length is 14 residues. Germline V lookup: CDR1 SGHTA, CDR2 FQGNSA. V shed 4 bases and J shed 2 bases, with 9 bases lying between them. In DNA form, the CDR3 reads TGTGCCAGCAGCTCGACAGAAGGCAATCAGCCCCAGCATTTT. Its protein product is CASSSTEGNQPQHF.

This clonotype occurred many times. V is TRBV25-1 and J is TRBJ1-2; D not certain. Per the germline V gene, CDR1 is MGHDK and CDR2 is SYGVNS. The CDR3 runs 14 residues. Trimming removed 3 bases from V and 7 bases from J, with 15 bases in between. This CDR3 is CASSDRMYKGGYTF. As DNA, the CDR3 is TGTGCCAGCAGTGACAGGATGTATAAGGGTGGCTACACCTTC.

The chain carries TRBV20-1 and TRBJ1-2, with D maybe TRBD1 (5 bases). CDR1 and CDR2 (germline): DFQATT, SNEGSKA (reference sequence). The CDR3 extends over 14 amino acids. V gave up 5 bases and J gave up 4 bases, with 17 bases separating them. The CDR3 DNA sequence: TGCAGTGCTCCCTCTGGGGCACCGAGCTATGGCTACACCTTC. The encoded protein is CSAPSGAPSYGYTF.

The chain links TRBV3-1 to TRBJ2-7; 8 positions agree with TRBD2. The DNA end is more similar to TRBJ2-5, so the J call may be wrong. The CDR3 extends over 15 amino acids. Looked up from germline, CDR1 is LGHDT and CDR2 is YNNKEL (reference sequence). The CDR3 loop is CASSQSIAGQETQYF. The CDR3, as DNA: TGTGCCAGCAGCCAATCAATAGCGGGGCAAGAGACCCAGTACTTC.

The chain joins TRBV25-1 to TRBJ2-6, with 10 bases lining up with TRBD1. CDR1 MGHDK and CDR2 SYGVNS come from the germline V gene. The CDR3 contains 18 residues. With 2 bases clipped from V and 0 bases from J, the junction kept 4 bases outside the gene matches. DNA of the CDR3: TGTGCCAGCAGTGAAACTGGGACAGGGGCCTCTGGGGCCAACGTCCTGACTTTC. It encodes CASSETGTGASGANVLTF. Using reference TRBV25-1 and TRBJ2-6 for the parts outside the CDR3, the full variable domain is EADIYQTPRYLVIGTGKKITLECSQTMGHDKMYWYQQDPGMELHLIHYSYGVNSTEKGDLSSESTVSRIRTEHFPLTLESARPSHTSQYLCASSETGTGASGANVLTFGAGSRLTVL.

This sequence joins TRBV27 and TRBJ1-1, with D tentatively TRBD1 (5 bases). CDR3 length: 17 residues. Germline-derived CDR1 and CDR2 are MNHEY and SMNVEV (reference sequence). Between the trimmed V and J ends, which lost 5 bases and 1 base, there was a span of 20 bases. The CDR3 here is CASSPPAEGRANTEAFF. CDR3 DNA: TGTGCCAGCAGTCCCCCCGCGGAGGGCAGGGCGAACACTGAAGCTTTCTTT.

This clonotype was observed a few times. The genes are TRBV6-6 and TRBJ1-4, with 7 bases identical to TRBD1. Trimming at V came to 2 bases and at J to 7 bases, leaving 13 bases not matched to a gene. The CDR3 is 17 residues long. Germline CDR1 is MNHNY and CDR2 is SVGAGI (reference sequence). The CDR3 loop reads CASSYKISGGLGEKLFF. The CDR3 DNA follows: TGTGCCAGCAGTTACAAAATATCAGGGGGGTTAGGTGAAAAACTGTTTTTT.

The gene calls are TRBV7-9 and TRBJ1-1; D might be TRBD1 (6 bases). The CDR3 loop spans 14 amino acids. Trimming left V 3 bases short and J 4 bases short, with 12 bases between. CDR1 and CDR2 (germline): SEHNR, FQNEAQ (reference sequence). The CDR3 loop reads CASSFGGLGTEAFF. CDR3 sequence (DNA): TGTGCCAGCAGCTTCGGGGGGCTGGGCACTGAAGCTTTCTTT. Full variable domain (outside the CDR3, taken from reference TRBV7-9 and TRBJ1-1): DTGVSQNPRHKITKRGQNVTFRCDPISEHNRLYWYRQTLGQGPEFLTYFQNEAQLEKSRLLSDRFSAERPKGSFSTLEIQRTEQGDSAMYLCASSFGGLGTEAFFGQGTRLTVV.

This clonotype turned up a few times. The chain links TRBV28 to TRBJ1-6; no reliable D call. The germline CDR1 and CDR2 sequences are MDHEN and SYDVKM. The CDR3 totals 14 residues. Trimming took 11 bases from V and 9 from J, leaving 20 bases between them. The CDR3 loop is CASSFFVRGSPLHF. CDR3 DNA sequence: TGTGCCTCTAGTTTTTTCGTCCGCGGTTCACCCCTCCACTTT.

CDR3 region: CASSDGDSPLHF. DNA of the CDR3: TGTGCCAGCAGCGACGGCGATTCACCCCTCCACTTT. The chain uses TRBV7-3 and TRBJ1-6; D uncertain. The CDR3 is made up of 12 amino acids. The V gene lost 5 bases and the J gene lost 8 bases, with 7 bases spanning the gap. CDR1 SGHTA and CDR2 FQGTGA come from the germline V gene.

This clonotype was counted a few times. The rearrangement joins TRBV5-1 to TRBJ2-7, with TRBD1 matching over 9 bases. The CDR3 spans 14 residues. V gave up 3 bases and J gave up 7 bases; unmatched junction bases: 8. In germline, CDR1 is SGHRS, CDR2 YFSETQ. The CDR3 sequence is CASSWGTGLREQYF. The DNA of the CDR3 is TGCGCCAGCAGCTGGGGGACAGGGCTTCGGGAGCAGTACTTC.

This clonotype was seen a few times. As DNA, the CDR3 is TGCAGCGTTGAAGATCTTCGGGGGGCACAAGCTTTCTTT. This gives the protein CSVEDLRGAQAFF. V gene TRBV29-1 combines with J gene TRBJ1-1; TRBD1 might be the D (6 bases). Germline V CDR1 and CDR2: SQVTM, ANQGSEA. Trimming removed 0 bases at V and 9 bases at J, with 14 bases between. The CDR3 has 13 amino acids.

The chain joins TRBV5-1 to TRBJ2-7, with 8 bases aligning to TRBD1. In germline, CDR1 is SGHRS, CDR2 YFSETQ. The V and J ends lost 8 bases and 2 bases, in that order; junction bases with no gene match: 33. The CDR3 is 22 amino acids. CDR3 coding DNA: TGCGCCAGTAATTTGAGAAGTCGCGCTTACGATTCTGTCGGACAGGGCCCCTACGAGCAGTACTTC. This gives the protein CASNLRSRAYDSVGQGPYEQYF.

This clonotype turned up a few times. This chain connects TRBV12-3 or TRBV12-4 to TRBJ2-3; 9 nucleotides match TRBD1. After removal of 4 bases from V and 6 bases from J, the junction contained 8 bases not matched to a gene. The CDR3 is made up of 15 amino acids. CDR3 protein: CASSSRQGVGDTQYF. As DNA, the CDR3 is TGTGCCAGCAGTTCTAGACAGGGGGTGGGGGATACGCAGTATTTT.

Only a few counts were recorded for this clonotype. The chain recombines TRBV10-3 with TRBJ1-6; maybe TRBD1 (6 bases). V was clipped by 4 bases and J by 9 bases, with 13 bases between them. CDR1 ENHRY and CDR2 SYGVKD come from the germline V gene. The CDR3 is made up of 14 amino acids. Here the CDR3 DNA reads TGTGCCATCAGTGGCCAGGGGTTTAGTTCACCCCTCCACTTT. Its protein product is CAISGQGFSSPLHF.

In this sample, this clonotype turned up a few times. This chain joins TRBV12-3 or TRBV12-4 and TRBJ1-6, with TRBD1 matching over 7 bases. The ends lost 4 bases at V and 8 bases at J; junction bases unmatched: 8. The CDR3 loop spans 15 amino acids. The CDR3 region has the DNA TGTGCCAGCAGTTCCCGAGACAGGGTAGATTCACCCCTCCACTTT. It translates to CASSSRDRVDSPLHF.

The V and J genes are TRBV7-9 and TRBJ1-4; D possibly corresponds to TRBD1 (5 bases). Trimming cost V 6 bases and J 4 bases, with 12 bases left between them. There are 14 residues in the CDR3. Germline V lookup: CDR1 SEHNR, CDR2 FQNEAQ (reference sequence). This chain's CDR3 is CASRGGQVNEKLFF. As DNA, the CDR3 is TGTGCCAGCAGGGGGGGTCAGGTTAATGAAAAACTGTTTTTT.

The V call is TRBV29-1, the J call TRBJ2-3, with a possible D match to TRBD1 (6 bases). Germline V gives CDR1 SQVTM, CDR2 ANQGSEA. The CDR3 is made up of 13 amino acids. Here the CDR3 DNA reads TGCAGTAGCACAGGGCTAGTTTTGGATACGCAGTATTTT. Protein sequence: CSSTGLVLDTQYF.

The chain carries TRBV9 and TRBJ2-7, with no clear D. The DNA end lines up better with TRBJ2-5; the J call may be wrong. The CDR3 contains 12 residues. Germline CDR1 is SGDLS and CDR2 is YYNGEE. In DNA form, the CDR3 reads TGTGCCAGCAGCGTAGAAGCAGAGACCCAGTACTTC. Protein sequence: CASSVEAETQYF.

The rearrangement joins TRBV7-3 to TRBJ2-6; D is possibly TRBD2 (5 bases). V dropped 2 bases and J dropped 0 bases, with 14 bases sitting between them. This CDR3 has 18 amino acids. Germline V lookup: CDR1 SGHTA, CDR2 FQGTGA. Here the CDR3 reads CASSLLPGLISGANVLTF. Written as DNA, the CDR3 is TGTGCCAGCAGCTTATTGCCAGGACTTATCTCTGGGGCCAACGTCCTGACTTTC.

The rearrangement uses TRBV4-1 and TRBJ2-1; D is ambiguous. TRBJ2-7 explains the end of the DNA better; the J call may be wrong. The length of the CDR3 is 15 residues. CDR1 and CDR2 from the germline V gene are MGHRA and YSYEKL. The CDR3 region is CASSQDGVGNNEQYF. The CDR3 DNA sequence: TGCGCCAGCAGCCAAGATGGGGTCGGAAACAATGAGCAGTACTTC.

The genes are TRBV27 and TRBJ1-1, with D unclear. The CDR3 is 13 residues long. The germline CDR1 and CDR2 sequences are MNHEY and SMNVEV (reference sequence). V lost 7 bases to trimming and J lost 1 base, with 10 bases between them. CDR3 DNA sequence: TGTGCCAGCATGCTTGGACGGAACACTGAAGCTTTCTTT. Translation: CASMLGRNTEAFF.

This clonotype was found many times. This rearrangement joins TRBV2 to TRBJ2-5; no definite D call. The length of the CDR3 is 11 residues. The germline V and J ends were trimmed by 4 bases and 3 bases, with 3 bases remaining between them. The germline CDR1 and CDR2 sequences are SNHLY and FYNNEI. CDR3 residues: CASSVKETQYF. The CDR3 coding sequence is TGTGCCAGCAGTGTCAAAGAGACCCAGTACTTC.

This clonotype showed up many times. V usage is TRBV27 and J usage is TRBJ2-1; tentatively, D is TRBD1 (5 bases). The germline V gene has CDR1 MNHEY and CDR2 SMNVEV (reference sequence). The CDR3 loop spans 14 amino acids. The V end lost 9 bases, the J end lost 6 bases, and 18 bases lay between the germline ends. The CDR3: CASNLLPRGNEQFF. The CDR3 DNA sequence: TGTGCCAGTAATCTGCTGCCTAGGGGCAATGAGCAGTTCTTC.

This clonotype was picked up a small number of times. The V gene is TRBV5-1, the J gene TRBJ2-2; 7 bases agree with TRBD1. The CDR3 is 16 amino acids. Per germline, CDR1 SGHRS and CDR2 YFSETQ. V shed 0 bases and J 2 bases; nucleotides not matched to a gene: 4. CDR3 sequence: CASSLAGTANTGELFF. CDR3 nucleotide sequence: TGCGCCAGCAGCTTGGCCGGGACAGCCAACACCGGGGAGCTGTTTTTT. Supplemented by reference TRBV5-1 and TRBJ2-2, the full variable domain reads KAGVTQTPRYLIKTRGQQVTLSCSPISGHRSVSWYQQTPGQGLQFLFEYFSETQRNKGNFPGRFSGRQFSNSRSEMNVSTLELGDSALYLCASSLAGTANTGELFFGEGSRLTVL.